This is a list of T cell receptor beta chains from one sample in a study of molecular identifiers for immune sequencing clone quantification. TCRdb re-called the PCR reads through MiXCR, storing one row per CDR3 protein. Found here are about 100,000 distinct CDR3 sequences, about 35% of them singletons; the top ten hold approximately 4%. Input material: naive CD8+ T cells from blood, with Jurkat cell RNA spiked in. The receptor set was obtained from a human donor in good health. Some libraries in this study had Jurkat cell RNA spiked in. Each CDR3 is given with its conserved first and last residue. D genes are given only for firm matches. Rows may omit the clone size; those that give it use once, few, many or a size class.

CASSFGYEQYF	TGTGCCAGCAGCTTCGGCTACGAGCAGTACTTC	.	TRBV27	many	TRBJ2-7
CASSLLNSPLHF	TGTGCCAGCAGTCTCTTAAATTCACCCCTCCACTTT	.	TRBV6-5	.	TRBJ1-6
CASSYSVGGSGNTIYF	TGTGCCAGCAGTTACTCGGTGGGCGGTTCTGGAAACACCATATATTTT	.	TRBV6-5	.	TRBJ1-3
CASSLAVSTDTQYF	TGCGCCAGCAGCTTGGCTGTCAGTACAGATACGCAGTATTTT	.	TRBV5-1	.	TRBJ2-3
CASSRSKHSEQYF	TGTGCCAGCAGCAGAAGTAAGCACTCCGAGCAGTACTTC	.	TRBV21-1	few	TRBJ2-7
CASSVAHDGEGKKLFF	TGTGCCAGCAGCGTAGCCCACGACGGGGAAGGAAAAAAACTGTTTTTT	.	TRBV9	.	TRBJ1-4
CASSYLGSEAFF	TGTGCCAGCAGTTACTTAGGGTCTGAAGCTTTCTTT	.	TRBV6-5	.	TRBJ1-1
CASSQAATGTYEQYF	TGTGCCAGCAGCCAAGCGGCCACAGGGACCTACGAGCAGTACTTC	.	TRBV4-2	.	TRBJ2-7
CASSPDLSQETQYF	TGTGCCAGCAGCCCGGACCTTAGCCAAGAGACCCAGTACTTC	.	TRBV7-6	.	TRBJ2-5
CASSTGTPPLFF	TGTGCCAGCAGCACCGGGACCCCTCCGCTGTTCTTC	.	TRBV5-6	many	TRBJ2-1
CASSQGRLQPQHF	TGTGCCAGCAGCCAAGGTCGGCTTCAGCCCCAGCATTTT	.	TRBV7-8	many	TRBJ1-5
CACSLVVSGANVLTF	TGTGCCTGTAGTTTGGTAGTCTCTGGGGCCAACGTCCTGACTTTC	.	TRBV19	.	TRBJ2-6
CSAIGTGRFQPQHF	TGCAGTGCTATAGGGACAGGGAGGTTTCAGCCCCAGCATTTT	TRBD1	TRBV20-1	.	TRBJ1-5
CASSLVTSGRPGELFF	TGTGCCAGCAGCTTAGTTACTAGCGGGAGACCCGGGGAGCTGTTTTTT	TRBD2	TRBV7-9	.	TRBJ2-2
CASSRYLAGVDDEQYF	TGTGCCAGCAGCCGCTACCTAGCGGGAGTTGATGACGAGCAGTACTTC	TRBD2	TRBV7-9	few	TRBJ2-7
CASSRGRAEEQYF	TGTGCCAGCAGCCGCGGCAGAGCTGAAGAGCAGTACTTC	.	TRBV4-2	many	TRBJ2-7
CSARKVAQVYEQYF	TGCAGTGCTAGGAAAGTGGCGCAGGTCTACGAGCAGTACTTC	.	TRBV20-1	.	TRBJ2-7
CASSKERGTEAFF	TGTGCCAGCAGCAAAGAGCGGGGCACTGAAGCTTTCTTT	.	TRBV7-9	many	TRBJ1-1
CATILTGAPEWDQPQHF	TGTGCCACCATCCTCACCGGAGCCCCAGAGTGGGATCAGCCCCAGCATTTT	.	TRBV24-1	few	TRBJ1-5
CASSLVGGGYDTQYF	TGTGCCAGCAGCTTGGTTGGCGGGGGCTACGATACGCAGTATTTT	.	TRBV5-6	many	TRBJ2-3
CASSLVRTGAILTDTQYF	TGTGCCAGCAGCTTAGTGAGGACAGGGGCCATCCTCACAGATACGCAGTATTTT	TRBD1	TRBV7-6	few	TRBJ2-3
CASSTHIAGELLF	TGTGCCAGCAGTACCCACATCGCCGGGGAGCTGTTATTT	.	TRBV6-2/TRBV6-3	.	TRBJ2-2
CASSQGRGNTEAFF	TGCGCCAGCAGCCAAGGAAGGGGAAACACTGAAGCTTTCTTT	.	TRBV4-3	.	TRBJ1-1
CAISESLVLTYEQYF	TGTGCCATCAGTGAGTCTCTGGTTTTGACCTACGAGCAGTACTTC	.	TRBV10-3	once	TRBJ2-7
CASSRLYVTGGQQETQYF	TGTGCCAGCTCACGCCTTTACGTGACAGGGGGTCAGCAAGAGACCCAGTACTTC	TRBD1	TRBV18	few	TRBJ2-5
CASSLVWWGVNTGELFF	TGTGCCAGCAGTTTAGTTTGGTGGGGAGTTAACACCGGGGAGCTGTTTTTT	.	TRBV27	.	TRBJ2-2
CASSLLGTEQFF	TGTGCCAGCAGTTTATTGGGGACTGAGCAGTTCTTC	.	TRBV27	.	TRBJ2-1
CASSLTRGRTEAFF	TGTGCCAGCAGCTTGACCAGGGGGAGGACTGAAGCTTTCTTT	TRBD1	TRBV5-5	many	TRBJ1-1
CARSSLAAETDTQYF	TGTGCCAGAAGTTCACTAGCGGCGGAAACAGATACGCAGTATTTT	TRBD2	TRBV6-2/TRBV6-3	.	TRBJ2-3
CSARDSIGATNEKLFF	TGCAGTGCTAGAGATTCGATTGGTGCAACTAATGAAAAACTGTTTTTT	.	TRBV20-1	few	TRBJ1-4
CAIRPDRWQETQYF	TGTGCCATCAGACCGGACAGGTGGCAAGAGACCCAGTACTTC	TRBD1	TRBV10-3	.	TRBJ2-5
CSVEAGKSYNEQFF	TGCAGCGTTGAGGCTGGTAAATCCTACAATGAGCAGTTCTTC	.	TRBV29-1	many	TRBJ2-1
CATRLIAVDEQCF	TGTGCCACCCGTCTCATCGCGGTGGACGAGCAGTGCTTC	.	TRBV15	.	TRBJ2-7
CASRDCPGPSSNQPQHF	TGTGCCAGCAGAGATTGTCCGGGACCCTCTAGCAATCAGCCCCAGCATTTT	.	TRBV6-4	.	TRBJ1-5
CASSQAGTGGRGYGYTF	TGTGCCAGCAGCCAAGCCGGGACAGGGGGAAGGGGCTATGGCTACACCTTC	TRBD1	TRBV4-2	.	TRBJ1-2
CASSQGVGLAATGNTIYF	TGCGCCAGCAGCCAAGGAGTCGGGTTGGCAGCAACTGGAAACACCATATATTTT	.	TRBV4-1	many	TRBJ1-3
CASSLRGQRSYEQYF	TGTGCCAGCAGCCTGAGGGGTCAGCGGTCCTACGAGCAGTACTTC	.	TRBV28	many	TRBJ2-7
CASSVGALYEQYF	TGTGCCAGCAGTGTCGGGGCGCTTTACGAGCAGTACTTC	.	TRBV2	.	TRBJ2-7
CATARPNTGELFF	TGTGCCACCGCTAGGCCGAACACCGGGGAGCTGTTTTTT	.	TRBV7-8	few	TRBJ2-2
CASSSLEQGIEYF	TGTGCCAGCAGCTCCCTCGAACAGGGTATTGAGTACTTC	.	TRBV5-4	.	TRBJ2-7
CASSQDLAGLTDTQYF	TGCGCCAGCAGCCAAGATCTAGCGGGGCTCACAGATACGCAGTATTTT	TRBD2	TRBV4-3	.	TRBJ2-3
CASIHLAGGFYEQYF	TGTGCCAGCATCCACCTAGCGGGAGGATTCTACGAGCAGTACTTC	TRBD2	TRBV28	.	TRBJ2-7
CASSPDTYQPQHF	TGTGCCAGCAGCCCCGACACGTATCAGCCCCAGCATTTT	.	TRBV5-5	.	TRBJ1-5
CSASGTSRYEQYF	TGCAGTGCTAGCGGGACTAGCCGCTACGAGCAGTACTTC	TRBD2	TRBV20-1	.	TRBJ2-7
CSARRDRVLRNNEQFF	TGCAGTGCTAGACGGGACAGGGTTTTACGCAATAATGAGCAGTTCTTC	TRBD1	TRBV20-1	.	TRBJ2-1
CASSSGNYEQYF	TGTGCCAGCAGCTCAGGGAACTACGAGCAGTACTTC	.	TRBV9	.	TRBJ2-7
CSAPGTGNEQFF	TGCAGTGCTCCAGGGACAGGGAATGAGCAGTTCTTC	TRBD1	TRBV20-1	few	TRBJ2-1
CASRRRGVTEAFF	TGTGCCAGCAGGCGTAGAGGGGTCACTGAAGCTTTCTTT	.	TRBV14	few	TRBJ1-1
CASSQPTGPYNEQFF	TGCGCCAGCAGCCAACCGACAGGACCTTACAATGAGCAGTTCTTC	.	TRBV4-1	many	TRBJ2-1
CASSQESPRLTGELFF	TGCGCCAGCAGCCAAGAAAGCCCCCGGCTCACCGGGGAGCTGTTTTTT	.	TRBV4-1	few	TRBJ2-2
CASSEEVAWLAQYF	TGTGCCAGCAGTGAAGAGGTAGCGTGGTTGGCCCAGTACTTC	.	TRBV2	many	TRBJ2-5
CASSLAGTGAEAFF	TGTGCCAGCAGCCTAGCCGGGACAGGGGCTGAAGCTTTCTTT	TRBD1	TRBV13	.	TRBJ1-1
CASSVAVGTSPVGELFF	TGTGCCAGCAGCGTTGCGGTCGGGACTAGTCCTGTCGGGGAGCTGTTTTTT	TRBD2	TRBV27	few	TRBJ2-2
CASSQETYTGELFF	TGCGCCAGCAGCCAAGAGACCTACACCGGGGAGCTGTTTTTT	.	TRBV4-1	.	TRBJ2-2
CASSVVSGDTQYF	TGTGCCAGCAGCGTAGTTAGTGGTGATACGCAGTATTTT	.	TRBV9	few	TRBJ2-3
CASSWGLAGGEPQYF	TGTGCCAGCAGCTGGGGACTAGCGGGAGGAGAGCCCCAGTACTTC	TRBD2	TRBV11-2	.	TRBJ2-5